The 20 T cell receptor beta chains in this list originate from one sample, sequenced in a study of identical twins. TCRdb ran MiXCR on the 5' RACE reads and lists one entry per CDR3 protein. The repertoire consists of roughly 570,000 distinct CDR3 sequences, with 7.5% to 10% occurring once and the leading ten covering under 3%. The same data also went into a second study, on yellow fever vaccine responses in identical twins.

The sequenced material came from PBMCs. The origin of the receptors is a woman aged 18-35 years in good health.

There are many counts of this clonotype. The chain joins TRBV29-1 to TRBJ2-3, with TRBD1 matching over 9 bases. Germline CDR1 SQVTM, CDR2 ANQGSEA. The CDR3 contains 16 residues. J lost 1 base, V lost 7 bases, and 12 bases had no gene match. The CDR3 here is CSAVRDREPGTDTQYF. CDR3 bases: TGCAGCGCCGTACGGGACAGGGAACCCGGCACAGATACGCAGTATTTT.

This clonotype was detected a few times. This chain joins TRBV30 and TRBJ2-5; TRBD1 might be the D (6 bases). The germline V gene has CDR1 GTSNPN and CDR2 SVGIG (reference sequence). V lost 7 bases and J 4 bases, leaving 13 bases between the germline ends. The CDR3 covers 12 residues. Here the CDR3 DNA reads TGTGCCTCGAAGACAGGACTAGAGACCCAGTACTTC. Residues: CASKTGLETQYF.

The rearrangement uses TRBV6-1 and TRBJ1-1; D not resolved. Germline CDR1 reads MNHNS; CDR2 reads SASEGT. V gave up 4 bases and J gave up 3 bases, with 12 bases separating them. CDR3 length: 14 residues. The CDR3 region has the DNA TGTGCCAGCAGTGCATCAGTACGGGACACTGAAGCTTTCTTT. It yields the protein CASSASVRDTEAFF.

The chain uses TRBV7-8 and TRBJ2-7; 8 positions agree with TRBD2. Germline CDR1 is SGHVS and CDR2 is FQNEAQ. The CDR3 has 15 residues. V lost 1 base, J lost 6 bases, and 8 bases stayed unmatched. CDR3 in amino acids: CASSLGRLARVEQYF. The CDR3 DNA reads as TGTGCCAGCAGCTTAGGAAGACTAGCGCGAGTCGAGCAGTACTTC.

V is TRBV18 and J is TRBJ2-6; TRBD2 matches at 7 bases. Germline V lookup: CDR1 KGHSH, CDR2 LQKENI. V gave up 4 bases and J gave up 2 bases; unmatched junction bases: 2. This CDR3 region has 15 residues. CDR3 in DNA: TGTGCCAGCTCACGAGCGGGGACTGGGGCCAACGTCCTGACTTTC. Its translation is CASSRAGTGANVLTF.

Ten or more counts support this clonotype. The V and J genes are TRBV6-2 or TRBV6-3 and TRBJ2-3; TRBD1 matches at 8 bases. Germline CDR1 and CDR2: MNHEY and SVGEGT. J was trimmed by 6 bases and V by 5 bases; bases with no gene match: 13. The CDR3 has 16 amino acids. The CDR3 DNA is TGTGCCAGCAGTGGAAAACCGGGACAGGTTTCCGATACGCAGTATTTT. It specifies CASSGKPGQVSDTQYF.

V is TRBV7-6 and J is TRBJ1-5; the D is unclear. Germline V gives CDR1 SGHVS, CDR2 FNYEAQ. Between the trimmed V and J ends, which lost 5 bases and 0 bases, there was a span of 8 bases. The CDR3 has 14 residues. The DNA of the CDR3 is TGTGCCAGCAGCATCAAAATTAGCAATCAGCCCCAGCATTTT. Encoded protein: CASSIKISNQPQHF. The variable domain in full, with the rest retrieved from reference TRBV7-6 and TRBJ1-5, is GAGVSQSPRYKVTKRGQDVALRCDPISGHVSLYWYRQALGQGPEFLTYFNYEAQQDKSGLPNDRFSAERPEGSISTLTIQRTEQRDSAMYRCASSIKISNQPQHFGDGTRLSIL.

The chain couples TRBV9 to TRBJ2-1; D is perhaps TRBD2 (5 bases). The CDR3 consists of 13 residues. CDR1 SGDLS and CDR2 YYNGEE come from the germline V gene. The germline V and J ends were trimmed by 0 bases and 9 bases, with 10 bases remaining between them. CDR3 region: CASSVGPLGEQFF. In DNA form, the CDR3 reads TGTGCCAGCAGCGTAGGACCACTAGGTGAGCAGTTCTTC.

The chain combines TRBV24-1 with TRBJ2-2; D is undetermined. Germline assignment: CDR1 KGHDR and CDR2 SFDVKD. The CDR3 runs 12 residues. The germline V and J ends were trimmed by 4 bases and 5 bases, with 4 bases remaining between them. CDR3 bases: TGTGCCACCAGTGACCCAACCGGGGAGCTGTTTTTT. As protein: CATSDPTGELFF.

This clonotype occurred many times. The chain uses TRBV12-3 or TRBV12-4 and TRBJ2-5; D is ambiguous. The CDR3 runs to 13 residues. The ends were cut back, 2 bases at V and 4 bases at J, with 8 bases in the middle. CDR3 in DNA: TGTGCCAGCAGTTTATTGGTATCAGAGACCCAGTACTTC. It is translated as CASSLLVSETQYF.

This clonotype was detected ten times or more. This chain links TRBV12-3 or TRBV12-4 with TRBJ2-1, with 14 positions matching TRBD2. With 4 bases clipped from V and 2 bases from J, the junction kept 13 bases outside the gene matches. The CDR3 has 20 amino acids. CDR3 region: CASSYKPPTSGRAPYNEQFF. The CDR3 DNA sequence: TGTGCCAGCAGTTACAAGCCCCCGACTAGCGGGAGGGCCCCCTACAATGAGCAGTTCTTC.

This clonotype was counted ten times or more. The V gene is TRBV19, the J gene TRBJ1-1; tentative D call: TRBD1 (6 bases). Trimming shortened V by 5 bases and J by 1 base, and 8 bases separated the two germline ends. This CDR3 is 13 amino acids long. Germline values: CDR1 LNHDA, CDR2 SQIVND (reference sequence). The CDR3 nucleotides are TGTGCCAGTAGTGAGGACAGGAACACTGAAGCTTTCTTT. Protein product: CASSEDRNTEAFF. The full variable domain, in which reference TRBV19 and TRBJ1-1 provide the parts outside the CDR3, is DGGITQSPKYLFRKEGQNVTLSCEQNLNHDAMYWYRQDPGQGLRLIYYSQIVNDFQKGDIAEGYSVSREKKESFPLTVTSAQKNPTAFYLCASSEDRNTEAFFGQGTRLTVV.

In its sample, this clonotype was seen a few times. The chain links TRBV7-9 to TRBJ2-7; D might be TRBD2 (7 bases). The germline CDR1 and CDR2 sequences are SEHNR and FQNEAQ (reference sequence). Deletions cut 0 bases from V and 5 bases from J, with 11 bases between. The CDR3 covers 14 residues. The CDR3 protein is CASSLAGGPDEQYF. The CDR3 nucleotides are TGTGCCAGCAGCTTAGCGGGGGGGCCCGACGAGCAGTACTTC.

V usage is TRBV20-1 and J usage is TRBJ2-1; no definite D call. The CDR3 length is 15 residues. CDR1 and CDR2 (germline): DFQATT, SNEGSKA (reference sequence). V was cut by 4 bases and J by 0 bases, with 13 bases left in between. The DNA for the CDR3 is TGCAGTGCTAAGAGACCAACGGTCTCCTACAATGAGCAGTTCTTC. Translated: CSAKRPTVSYNEQFF.

This chain links TRBV7-2 with TRBJ1-6, with no clear D. Trimming stripped 0 bases from V and 8 bases from J, with 5 bases between. CDR1 is SGHTA and CDR2 is FQGNSA in the germline V gene. The CDR3 consists of 13 residues. DNA of the CDR3: TGTGCCAGCAGCTTAGCGGGTGATTCACCCCTCCACTTT. It yields the protein CASSLAGDSPLHF.

This clonotype showed up many times. This chain's CDR3 is CASSRQDGGYTF. CDR3 DNA sequence: TGTGCCAGCAGCAGACAGGATGGTGGCTACACCTTC. The chain employs TRBV7-9 and TRBJ1-2, with TRBD1 as a possible D gene (6 bases). The CDR3 is 12 residues long. Germline V gives CDR1 SEHNR, CDR2 FQNEAQ (reference sequence). V was cut by 5 bases and J by 7 bases, with 11 bases left in between. Full variable domain (rest looked up from reference TRBV7-9 and TRBJ1-2): DTGVSQNPRHKITKRGQNVTFRCDPISEHNRLYWYRQTLGQGPEFLTYFQNEAQLEKSRLLSDRFSAERPKGSFSTLEIQRTEQGDSAMYLCASSRQDGGYTFGSGTRLTVV.

This clonotype was found many times. This chain uses TRBV5-1 with TRBJ2-3; tentative D call: TRBD1 (6 bases). CDR3 length: 19 amino acids. Germline V gene data show CDR1 as SGHRS and CDR2 as YFSETQ. V lost 0 bases to trimming and J lost 4 bases, with 24 bases between them. As DNA, the CDR3 is TGCGCCAGCAGCTTGGAAAGTCCATACAGGGTCGAGGGGGCAGATACGCAGTATTTT. Encoded protein: CASSLESPYRVEGADTQYF.

This chain connects TRBV29-1 to TRBJ1-1, with a possible D match to TRBD1 (6 bases). The CDR3 spans 14 residues. V was pared by 6 bases and J by 1 base, with 15 bases between. Germline lookup yields CDR1 SQVTM and CDR2 ANQGSEA. This chain's CDR3 is CSVRKTTGNTEAFF. The CDR3 DNA reads TGCAGCGTCCGGAAAACGACAGGGAACACTGAAGCTTTCTTT.

There are a few counts of this clonotype. The rearrangement joins TRBV7-2 to TRBJ2-3; weak D call: TRBD1 (7 bases). The CDR3 is 17 amino acids. CDR1 and CDR2 (germline): SGHTA, FQGNSA. V dropped 0 bases and J dropped 1 base, with 14 bases sitting between them. CDR3 residues: CASSLARGPSGTDTQYF. The CDR3 bases are TGTGCCAGCAGCTTAGCGAGGGGGCCTAGCGGCACAGATACGCAGTATTTT.

The chain employs TRBV28 and TRBJ1-5, with D unclear. CDR3 length equals 11 residues. Trimming removed 6 bases at V and 9 bases at J, with 9 bases between. Germline assignment: CDR1 MDHEN and CDR2 SYDVKM. CDR3 sequence (DNA): TGTGCCAGCAGCATCCGAGGGCCCCAGCATTTT. Translated, it gives CASSIRGPQHF.